Sequencing of this TCR beta chain was carried out in a study of T cells in Graves' hyperthyroidism and ophthalmopathy. As regards this clonotype: The antigen remains undetermined. A much larger clonotype is one base distant, so this may be a read error.

Per germline, CDR1 SEHNR and CDR2 FQNEAQ (reference sequence). This CDR3 has 19 amino acids. V gave up 5 bases and J gave up 0 bases; unmatched junction bases: 13. Template material for amplifying TCR beta CDR3 regions consisted of RNA transcripts. First-round RT-PCR targeting the TCR CDR3 was performed with the HTBI primer set. TCRdb reprocessed the multiplex PCR reads via MiXCR and lists one record per CDR3 protein. Found here are roughly 570,000 distinct CDR3 sequences, more than 15% of them singletons; the top ten hold roughly 6.6%. A lack of ophthalmopathy progression within 18 months defined stable Graves' hyperthyroidism. Clinical symptoms, serum thyroxine and TRAb, thyroid ultrasound and orbital computed tomography together formed the diagnostic basis. The study, taken as a whole, reports: Among clonotypes expanded in thyroid above 0.001, most were also found in blood. Before onset, ophthalmopathy was predicted by the model a median roughly 6.4 months earlier.

The specimen sequenced was blood. The rearrangement links TRBV7-9 to TRBJ2-1; 10 nucleotides match TRBD2. The origin of this receptor is a woman in her twenties or thirties with Graves' hyperthyroidism. The CDR3 spells CASSGSASGGESSYNEQFF. For the CDR3, the DNA is TGTGCCAGCAGCGGCTCTGCTAGCGGGGGAGAAAGCTCCTACAATGAGCAGTTCTTC. Full variable domain (outside the CDR3, taken from reference TRBV7-9 and TRBJ2-1): DTGVSQNPRHKITKRGQNVTFRCDPISEHNRLYWYRQTLGQGPEFLTYFQNEAQLEKSRLLSDRFSAERPKGSFSTLEIQRTEQGDSAMYLCASSGSASGGESSYNEQFFGPGTRLTVL.